This T cell receptor beta chain was sequenced during a study of response to subunit inactivated influenza vaccine. Study-level points and caveats: Few new T cells, the authors suggested, are recruited by each seasonal influenza vaccination.

CDR1 is DFQATT, CDR2 SNEGSKA, per germline (reference sequence). The CDR3 is 12 residues long. V was cut by 6 bases and J by 2 bases, with 8 bases left in between. TCRdb used MiXCR to reprocess the RT-PCR reads, holding one entry per CDR3 protein. The sample lists about 540,000 distinct CDR3 sequences; 20% to 25% were seen once. This clonotype was seen at least ten times. Its antigen is as yet unknown. This sample was shared with a second study, whose subject was T cells expressing NK-cell markers. From that study: The TCR beta cDNA came from 5'RACE template switching with UMIs. There were a handful of donors in whom these clonotypes also led the CD3+CD56-NKG2C+ fraction.

The clonotype comes from a man aged 45 to 65 who received an inactivated influenza vaccine. The sequencing here drew on CD4+ T cells sorted from PBMCs, taken 12 days after vaccination. The rearrangement uses TRBV20-1 and TRBJ1-5; D ambiguous. CDR3 sequence reads: CSASWGNQPQHF. For the CDR3, the DNA is TGCAGTGCCAGTTGGGGCAATCAGCCCCAGCATTTT.